The T cell receptor (beta chain) under discussion was sequenced for a study of cytomegalovirus exposure and HLA in healthy donors. The donors belonged to the roughly 110-subject validation cohort, separate from the roughly 720-subject first cohort. Study conclusions and caveats: Cytomegalovirus-associated status was assigned to approximately 160 TCR beta chains.

Measured with immunoSEQ multiplex PCR; TCRdb has only the in-frame clones, and not every one. The data contain tens of thousands of clones, about 94% of them seen just once; the ten biggest clones take up approximately 1.3%. In this sample, this clone turned up once. Its antigen is undetermined. Sequencing was carried out using PBMCs. The clonotype comes from a man aged 18 to 35 in good health and CMV-seropositive.

CDR3 nucleotide sequence: TGTGCCAGCAGCTTACGAAGGACAGGGCCCTACAATGAGCAGTTCTTC. Translating gives CASSLRRTGPYNEQFF. V usage is TRBV11-2 and J usage is TRBJ2-1, with 8 bases lining up with TRBD1. The CDR3 sequence is 16 residues long. In germline, CDR1 is SGHAT, CDR2 FQNNGV. The junction had 5 bases not matched to a gene; V was cut back by 2 bases and J by 2 bases.